The 21 T cell receptor beta chains below come from one sample, sequenced in a study of blood T cell repertoires in COVID-19. The protocol was immunoSEQ multiplex PCR, while the TCRdb copy is restricted to in-frame clones and leaves out a portion. Of about 330,000 clones listed, more than 70% were seen once; the top ten hold 1.5% to 2%. Sample: peripheral blood. These receptors all come from a woman in her 50s with acute or convalescent COVID-19.

In this sample, this clone turned up once. The chain joins TRBV4-2 to TRBJ2-7; 10 bases line up with TRBD2. The CDR3 spans 16 residues. Germline values: CDR1 LGHNA, CDR2 YNFKEQ. Trimming took 0 bases from V and 1 from J; bases not matched to a gene: 3. The CDR3 DNA reads TGTGCCAGCAGCCAAGATAAGCGGGAGGGTTCCTACGAGCAGTACTTC. Encoded protein: CASSQDKREGSYEQYF.

This CDR3 is CASSEAGVSNQPQHF. DNA of the CDR3: TGTGCCAGTAGCGAAGCAGGGGTGAGCAATCAGCCCCAGCATTTT. The rearrangement joins TRBV19 to TRBJ1-5; a weak D match, TRBD1 (6 bases). The CDR3 covers 15 residues. Trimming took off 6 bases at V and 1 base at J, with 13 bases between the two ends. Germline CDR1 reads LNHDA; CDR2 reads SQIVND (reference sequence). The whole variable domain, remainder taken from reference TRBV19 and TRBJ1-5, is DGGITQSPKYLFRKEGQNVTLSCEQNLNHDAMYWYRQDPGQGLRLIYYSQIVNDFQKGDIAEGYSVSREKKESFPLTVTSAQKNPTAFYLCASSEAGVSNQPQHFGDGTRLSIL.

The chain couples TRBV2 to TRBJ1-1, with a weak D call TRBD1 (6 bases). The V gene lost 9 bases and the J gene lost 4 bases, with 15 bases spanning the gap. CDR3 length: 13 amino acids. From germline, CDR1 is SNHLY and CDR2 FYNNEI. This chain's CDR3 is CASGGARVTEAFF. The CDR3 bases are TGTGCCAGTGGGGGGGCGCGGGTCACTGAAGCTTTCTTT.

J is TRBJ2-5 and V is TRBV11-2; maybe TRBD2 (6 bases). This CDR3 has 15 amino acids. Germline CDR1 is SGHAT and CDR2 is FQNNGV. V was cut by 5 bases and J by 2 bases, with 15 bases left in between. This chain's CDR3 is CASSGTRDFQETQYF. The CDR3 nucleotides are TGTGCCAGCAGCGGGACGCGGGATTTTCAAGAGACCCAGTACTTC. Looking up the rest from reference TRBV11-2 and TRBJ2-5 gives the full variable domain: EAGVAQSPRYKIIEKRQSVAFWCNPISGHATLYWYQQILGQGPKLLIQFQNNGVVDDSQLPKDRFSAERLKGVDSTLKIQPAKLEDSAVYLCASSGTRDFQETQYFGPGTRLLVL.

The chain uses TRBV28 and TRBJ2-7, with 11 bases aligning to TRBD2. The CDR3 loop spans 15 amino acids. The germline gives CDR1 MDHEN, CDR2 SYDVKM. Unmatched junction bases numbered 14, after V lost 5 bases and J lost 11 bases. CDR3 residues: CASSALAGGLVLEYF. The CDR3 nucleotides are TGTGCCAGCAGTGCCCTAGCGGGAGGTCTAGTTTTGGAGTACTTC.

The V call is TRBV19, the J call TRBJ1-2; perhaps TRBD1 as D (6 bases). Germline loops: CDR1 LNHDA, CDR2 SQIVND (reference sequence). This CDR3 is built from 15 residues. With 1 base removed from V and 2 bases from J, the gap between germline ends came to 11 bases. The chain's CDR3 is CASSIGGRGNYGYTF. CDR3 sequence (DNA): TGTGCCAGTAGTATAGGCGGCAGGGGAAACTATGGCTACACCTTC.

The chain is built from TRBV5-1 and TRBJ1-4, with a tentative D call TRBD1 (5 bases). This CDR3 spans 12 amino acids. Trimming removed 0 bases from V and 8 bases from J, with 5 bases in between. CDR1 is SGHRS, CDR2 YFSETQ, per germline. CDR3: CASSLAGEKLFF. CDR3 bases: TGCGCCAGCAGCTTGGCAGGGGAAAAACTGTTTTTT.

CDR3 coding DNA: TGCAGTGCCCCCACAAGGGGAGGCTACACCTTC. Its translation is CSAPTRGGYTF. The V and J genes are TRBV20-1 and TRBJ1-2; possible D gene TRBD1, 5 bases. This CDR3 comprises 11 residues. Trimming took off 6 bases at V and 8 bases at J, with 13 bases between the two ends. Germline lookup yields CDR1 DFQATT and CDR2 SNEGSKA (reference sequence).

The gene calls are TRBV7-2 and TRBJ2-7; 7 positions match TRBD1. The CDR3 extends over 14 amino acids. J was trimmed by 2 bases and V by 5 bases; bases with no gene match: 6. Germline V gives CDR1 SGHTA, CDR2 FQGNSA. The CDR3 sequence is CASSLRQGTYEQYF. The CDR3 DNA reads TGTGCCAGCAGCCTTAGACAGGGTACCTACGAGCAGTACTTC.

This chain connects TRBV5-1 to TRBJ1-6, with 7 bases that match TRBD1. Germline V gene sequence: CDR1 SGHRS, CDR2 YFSETQ. The V gene end was trimmed by 4 bases and the J gene end by 5 bases; junction bases not matched to a gene: 12. CDR3 length equals 17 residues. In DNA form, the CDR3 reads TGCGCCAGCAGCCCCACGTTGACAGGGCTCGATAATTCACCCCTCCACTTT. It yields the protein CASSPTLTGLDNSPLHF.

The rearrangement uses TRBV4-1 and TRBJ1-4; 9 bases match TRBD1. The V gene's germline CDR1 is MGHRA and CDR2 YSYEKL. The V and J ends lost 0 bases and 5 bases, in that order; junction bases with no gene match: 1. The CDR3 consists of 15 residues. CDR3: CASSQDGTGNEKLFF. The CDR3 DNA is TGCGCCAGCAGCCAAGATGGGACAGGGAATGAAAAACTGTTTTTT.

The V gene is TRBV5-1, the J gene TRBJ2-1; D gene uncertain. CDR1 is SGHRS, CDR2 YFSETQ, per germline. The CDR3 consists of 14 residues. Between the trimmed V and J ends, which lost 0 bases and 6 bases, there was a span of 10 bases. CDR3 sequence (DNA): TGCGCCAGCAGCTTGGGGGCGCTTTCCAATGAGCAGTTCTTC. Translated: CASSLGALSNEQFF.

This clone was detected a few times. The chain joins TRBV7-9 to TRBJ2-1; 8 bases match TRBD2. There are 13 residues in the CDR3. Germline trimming cut 11 bases from V and 7 bases from J; bases unmatched to any gene: 10. CDR1 is SEHNR, CDR2 FQNEAQ, per germline (reference sequence). Written as DNA, the CDR3 is TGTGCCCCCAGGGGACTAGGAGGGAATGAGCAGTTCTTC. Translation gives CAPRGLGGNEQFF. The complete variable domain, with remaining parts taken from reference TRBV7-9 and TRBJ2-1, reads DTGVSQNPRHKITKRGQNVTFRCDPISEHNRLYWYRQTLGQGPEFLTYFQNEAQLEKSRLLSDRFSAERPKGSFSTLEIQRTEQGDSAMYLCAPRGLGGNEQFFGPGTRLTVL.

The rearrangement uses TRBV28 and TRBJ2-2; 10 nucleotides align to TRBD1. The CDR3 loop spans 16 amino acids. Per germline, CDR1 MDHEN and CDR2 SYDVKM. Trimming took 4 bases from V and 5 from J; bases not matched to a gene: 7. As DNA, the CDR3 is TGTGCCAGCAGTTCGGGGGGGACAGGGGTTACCGGGGAGCTGTTTTTT. Protein sequence: CASSSGGTGVTGELFF.

This chain links TRBV10-3 with TRBJ1-4; D is unclear. Germline CDR1 and CDR2: ENHRY and SYGVKD. V lost 6 bases and J lost 0, with 8 bases in between. This CDR3 comprises 14 residues. The CDR3 DNA sequence: TGTGCCATCAGAGACACAGCAACTAATGAAAAACTGTTTTTT. As protein: CAIRDTATNEKLFF.

This chain uses TRBV21-1 with TRBJ2-3; the table gives TRBD2 as D, unverified against the DNA. TRBV21-1 has pseudogene status. This CDR3 comprises 17 residues. CDR3 in DNA: TGTGCCAGCAGCAAAGTACGTAGCACCTCTAGCACAGATACGCAGTATTTT. Translation gives CASSKVRSTSSTDTQYF.

A note on this clone: Other DNA sequences in the sample encode the same CDR3. The chain joins TRBV6-5 to TRBJ2-3, with 12 positions matching TRBD1. The length of the CDR3 is 16 residues. Trimming at V came to 0 bases and at J to 2 bases, leaving 0 bases not matched to a gene. CDR1 and CDR2 from the germline V gene are MNHEY and SVGAGI. For the CDR3, the DNA is TGTGCCAGCAGTTACTCGGGACAGGGGGCCACAGATACGCAGTATTTT. Translation gives CASSYSGQGATDTQYF.

The chain uses TRBV7-8 and TRBJ2-2; 8 nucleotides line up with TRBD1. Germline CDR1 SGHVS, CDR2 FQNEAQ. The CDR3 spans 18 residues. The V segment lost 0 bases and the J segment 5 bases; nucleotides outside the gene matches: 11. For the CDR3, the DNA is TGTGCCAGCAGCTTAGCGCGAGGGACAGGCTCGGTTACCGGGGAGCTGTTTTTT. Its protein is CASSLARGTGSVTGELFF.

This clone was seen more than once but under ten times. This chain connects TRBV10-1 to TRBJ1-6; maybe TRBD1 (6 bases). Germline CDR1 is WNHNN and CDR2 is SYGVQD (reference sequence). This CDR3 is built from 15 residues. The V end lost 8 bases, the J end lost 4 bases, and 15 bases lay between the germline ends. The CDR3 bases are TGCGCCAGCCGGCCCACACAGGGTTATAATTCACCCCTCCACTTT. Amino acids: CASRPTQGYNSPLHF.

The gene calls are TRBV24-1 and TRBJ1-1, with D perhaps matching TRBD1 (5 bases). Germline CDR1 and CDR2: KGHDR and SFDVKD. With 4 bases removed from V and 1 base from J, the gap between germline ends came to 18 bases. The CDR3 spans 17 residues. CDR3 sequence: CATSDNRVGGPNTEAFF. The CDR3 DNA sequence: TGTGCCACCAGTGACAATAGGGTGGGGGGACCGAACACTGAAGCTTTCTTT.

This rearrangement joins TRBV7-2 to TRBJ1-6; possibly TRBD1 for D (6 bases). This CDR3 region has 15 residues. Germline CDR1 SGHTA, CDR2 FQGNSA. Trimming took 7 bases from V and 6 from J, leaving 16 bases between them. Written as DNA, the CDR3 is TGTGCCAGCACTCTAGGAACAGGGTTTAATTCACCCCTCCACTTT. This sequence encodes CASTLGTGFNSPLHF.